The T cell receptor (beta chain) under discussion was sequenced for a study of blood T cell repertoires in COVID-19. Study as a whole: COVID-19 samples from acute and convalescent phases originated in the United States, Italy and Spain. Sample material is recorded as cDNA or gDNA derived from T cells, B-cell-depleted T cells, or PBMCs.

Germline V gene data show CDR1 as LGHNA and CDR2 as YSLEER. The CDR3 is 17 amino acids. Trimming at V came to 1 base and at J to 1 base, leaving 7 bases not matched to a gene. In the original analysis: Quantification of nucleated cells was approximated via reference gene primer amplification. Clones were sequenced by immunoSEQ multiplex PCR, and TCRdb holds only the in-frame ones, with some missing. For V, J and clone size, that table is used; D and trimming come from the DNA. Of about 98,000 clones listed, approximately 81% are singletons. The TCR sequence derives from a woman of 80 years or more with acute or convalescent COVID-19. The sample was peripheral blood. The chain joins TRBV4-3 to TRBJ2-3, with 8 bases lining up with TRBD2. The CDR3, as DNA: TGCGCCAGCAGCCAAGCCCCCCCAGCGGGGGGCACAGATACGCAGTATTTT. This encodes CASSQAPPAGGTDTQYF.